These T cell receptor beta chains were read from a single sample in a study of CD8 T cells in ankylosing spondylitis. Using its own MiXCR run on the 5' RACE reads, TCRdb lists one record per CDR3 protein. The sample has roughly 700,000 distinct CDR3 sequences, roughly 19% seen once; the top ten hold under 20%. Input material: blood, either unsorted or a sorted T cell fraction (not recorded which). These receptors all come from a male donor with ankylosing spondylitis. The CDR3 runs from the conserved cysteine through the conserved F or W. D genes are given only for firm matches. The size field is filled for only some rows; it gives once, few, many or a size class.

TRBV14	TRBJ1-2	.	.	TGTGCCAGCAGCCAAGTCGGCGGCTCAGGCTACACCTTC	CASSQVGGSGYTF
TRBV28	TRBJ2-2	many	.	TGTGCCAGCAGTTTGAGGTCCGGGGAGCTGTTTTTT	CASSLRSGELFF
TRBV29-1	TRBJ1-5	few	.	TGCAGCGTTAGGATAGGAGGGGATCAGCCCCAGCATTTT	CSVRIGGDQPQHF
TRBV12-3/TRBV12-4	TRBJ2-7	many	.	TGTGCCAGCAGTTTCGCAGGTTTAACCTACGAGCAGTACTTC	CASSFAGLTYEQYF
TRBV20-1	TRBJ2-7	many	.	TGCAGTGCTGCAAAATTTGGGACTCCACCCTACGAGCAGTACTTC	CSAAKFGTPPYEQYF
TRBV12-3/TRBV12-4	TRBJ2-2	.	TRBD2	TGTGCCATCAGCCCCAGAGCTAGCGGAGCGAACACCGGGGAGCTGTTTTTT	CAISPRASGANTGELFF
TRBV5-1	TRBJ2-1	few	TRBD2	TGCGCCAGCAGCTTCGGGGACTACTCCTACAATGAGCAGTTCTTC	CASSFGDYSYNEQFF
TRBV12-3/TRBV12-4	TRBJ1-2	.	TRBD1	TGTGCCAGCAGTGGGACAGGGGGCTCTGGCTACACCTTC	CASSGTGGSGYTF
TRBV30	TRBJ1-2	.	TRBD1	TGTGCCTGGTTACAGGGGGCCAAGCGCGTCTACACCTTC	CAWLQGAKRVYTF
TRBV12-3/TRBV12-4	TRBJ2-2	.	.	TGTGCCAGCAGTTACCACACCGGGGAGCTGTTTTTT	CASSYHTGELFF
TRBV9	TRBJ2-5	.	.	TGTGCCAGCAGCGTAGATGGGCGTCAAGAGACCCAGTACTTC	CASSVDGRQETQYF
TRBV20-1	TRBJ2-3	.	.	TGCAGTGCTAGAGATCCCGAAGAGCCTCGCACAGATACGCAGTATTTT	CSARDPEEPRTDTQYF
TRBV11-1	TRBJ2-1	.	TRBD1	TGTGCCAGCAGCGACCCGGGACAGGGTTCTTATAGCTCCTACAATGAGCAGTTCTTC	CASSDPGQGSYSSYNEQFF
TRBV25-1	TRBJ2-7	.	TRBD1	TGTGCCAGCAGTGGTCATTACAGGGGTGCCTACGAGCAGTACTTC	CASSGHYRGAYEQYF
TRBV6-1	TRBJ2-1	few	.	TGTGCCAGCAGTCCCAGGCAGGCAGACCGTCGCTCCTACAATGAGCAGTTCTTC	CASSPRQADRRSYNEQFF
TRBV12-3/TRBV12-4	TRBJ2-2	many	TRBD2	TGTGCCAGCAGCCTCTCCCTAGCGGGGAACACCGGGGAGCTGTTTTTT	CASSLSLAGNTGELFF
TRBV28	TRBJ2-7	.	TRBD2	TGTGCCAGCAGTCTCCAAGGCGGGAGGAAGGACGAGCAGTACTTC	CASSLQGGRKDEQYF
TRBV20-1	TRBJ2-7	few	.	TGCAGTGCTAGAGATCTAAAGGACGAGCAGTACTTC	CSARDLKDEQYF
TRBV20-1	TRBJ2-5	few	.	TGCAGTGCTAGAGATCTGCTCTACCAAGAGACCCAGTACTTC	CSARDLLYQETQYF
TRBV4-2	TRBJ1-6	few	.	TGTGCCAGCACACACTCAGGGGAGGGTTCACCCCTCCACTTT	CASTHSGEGSPLHF
TRBV4-2	TRBJ1-4	.	TRBD1	TGTGCCAGTAGGACAGGGGGTTATGAAAAACTGTTTTTT	CASRTGGYEKLFF
TRBV6-2/TRBV6-3	TRBJ2-1	few	.	TGTGCCAGCAGTGCTGACCGCAATGAGCAGTTCTTC	CASSADRNEQFF
TRBV5-1	TRBJ1-2	.	.	TGCGCCAGCAGCGACTCCCCTGGAAACTATGGCTACACCTTC	CASSDSPGNYGYTF
TRBV28	TRBJ2-2	few	.	TGTGCCAGCAGTTTATCACCGTTGAACACCGGGGAGCTGTTTTTT	CASSLSPLNTGELFF
TRBV7-9	TRBJ1-1	few	.	TGTGCCAGCAGCTTATTGTTGGGGGACACTGAAGCTTTCTTT	CASSLLLGDTEAFF
TRBV11-1	TRBJ2-3	few	TRBD2	TGTGCCAGCAGCACCCCGGGACTAGCGGGGTCCCGAATGGGCACAGATACGCAGTATTTT	CASSTPGLAGSRMGTDTQYF
TRBV6-5	TRBJ2-1	few	.	TGTGCCAGCACCCTTACTCGGGATTTCTACAATGAGCAGTTCTTC	CASTLTRDFYNEQFF
TRBV7-6	TRBJ2-2	.	TRBD1	TGTGCCAGCAGCCTTATTTCGGGACAGTACACCGGGGAGCTGTTTTTT	CASSLISGQYTGELFF
TRBV20-1	TRBJ2-3	many	.	TGCAGTGCTAGAGCCCCTACGGTCACAGATACGCAGTATTTT	CSARAPTVTDTQYF
TRBV29-1	TRBJ2-7	few	.	TGCACCGCGACAGGTTCGGACTACGAGCAGTACTTC	CTATGSDYEQYF
TRBV28	TRBJ2-2	few	.	TGTGCCAGCGGGACACTGAACACCGGGGAGCTGTTTTTT	CASGTLNTGELFF
TRBV7-9	TRBJ2-7	.	.	TGTGCCAGCAGTAAGGACAGTCAGTCCTACGAGCAGTACTTC	CASSKDSQSYEQYF
TRBV5-1	TRBJ2-1	few	.	TGCGCCAGCAGTTATGAGGGGGGCTCCTACAATGAGCAGTTCTTC	CASSYEGGSYNEQFF
TRBV6-2/TRBV6-3	TRBJ2-1	.	TRBD2	TGTGCCAGCAGTAACTTACCGGGACTAGCGGATGACAATGAGCAGTTCTTC	CASSNLPGLADDNEQFF
TRBV27	TRBJ1-1	few	.	TGTGCCAGCGGTCTGGGTGACGACACTGAAGCTTTCTTT	CASGLGDDTEAFF
TRBV4-2	TRBJ2-6	many	.	TGTGCCAGCAGCCTTAGCCAGGAGATCTCTGGGGCCAACGTCCTGACTTTC	CASSLSQEISGANVLTF
TRBV7-9	TRBJ2-2	few	.	TGTGCCAGCAGCTCACCCCCGGTTAAGACCGGGGAGCTGTTTTTT	CASSSPPVKTGELFF
TRBV5-1	TRBJ2-7	.	TRBD2	TGCGCCAGCAGCTTGGCCCCTAGCGGCACGTCCTACGAGCAGTACTTC	CASSLAPSGTSYEQYF
TRBV7-2	TRBJ1-2	few	.	TGTGCCAGCAGCGCCCAGAGAGGCTACACCTTC	CASSAQRGYTF
TRBV6-6	TRBJ2-5	.	.	TGTGCCAGCAGTTACGACCCTAGCCCCGAGGAGACCCAGTACTTC	CASSYDPSPEETQYF
TRBV29-1	TRBJ1-1	few	.	TGCAGCGTTGAAGGGTTACTCGAGAGGGGAGGGTTAAGCACTGAAGCTTTCTTT	CSVEGLLERGGLSTEAFF
TRBV6-5	TRBJ2-5	.	TRBD2	TGTGCCAGCAGTTACGCTGGGCTAGCGGGATCGGGAGAGACCCAGTACTTC	CASSYAGLAGSGETQYF
TRBV20-1	TRBJ1-4	few	.	TGCAGTGCTAGACGGGAGGAAAAACTGTTTTTT	CSARREEKLFF
TRBV12-3/TRBV12-4	TRBJ2-1	.	TRBD2	TGTGCCAGCACATCCGGGGCGGGAGACAATGAGCAGTTCTTC	CASTSGAGDNEQFF
TRBV12-3/TRBV12-4	TRBJ1-2	few	.	TGTGCCAGCAGTTTGACAGGACCGAACTATGGCTACACCTTC	CASSLTGPNYGYTF
TRBV28	TRBJ2-7	.	TRBD1	TGTGCCAGCAGTCGTCCCGGGACAGGGAGCGGCGAGCAGTACTTC	CASSRPGTGSGEQYF
TRBV12-3/TRBV12-4	TRBJ1-5	many	.	TGTGCCAGCAGTTTAAAACCAGGAGAACAGCCCCAGCATTTT	CASSLKPGEQPQHF
TRBV10-3	TRBJ1-1	.	TRBD1	TGTGCCATCAGCCGAGAGACAGGGCTGAACACTGAAGCTTTCTTT	CAISRETGLNTEAFF
TRBV18	TRBJ2-5	many	.	TGTGCCAGCTCCCTCTGGGCCCAACAAGAGACCCAGTACTTC	CASSLWAQQETQYF
TRBV9	TRBJ2-4	few	.	TGTGCCAGCAGCCTTGAGGGGCAGGTTTGGAACATTCAGTACTTC	CASSLEGQVWNIQYF
TRBV12-3/TRBV12-4	TRBJ2-1	.	.	TGTGCCAGCTCCACTACAAGTAACAATGAGCAGTTCTTC	CASSTTSNNEQFF
TRBV6-2/TRBV6-3	TRBJ1-5	.	TRBD1	TGTGCCAGCAGTCCCCACCGGGACAGGGGCCCTCAGCCCCAGCATTTT	CASSPHRDRGPQPQHF